The T cell receptor beta chain described here comes from a study of Ad26.COV2.S vaccination and SARS-CoV-2 variants. Overall study findings and caveats: Considerable breadth of spike-specific CD8+ and CD4+ T cell responses has reportedly been documented following vaccination.

Libraries were prepared by immunoSEQ multiplex PCR; TCRdb keeps only in-frame clonotypes and omits some of them. The data hold hundreds of thousands of clones, with roughly nine tenths observed a single time. The germline V and J ends were trimmed by 4 bases and 5 bases, with 15 bases remaining between them. CDR3 size: 14 residues. Germline loops: CDR1 SGHDT, CDR2 YYEEEE. Notes on this clone: Antigen: not known.

The TCR originated in a human donor who had recovered from COVID-19. The gene calls are TRBV5-6 and TRBJ2-5; a weak D match, TRBD1 (5 bases). This specimen was peripheral blood, taken after recovery from COVID-19. The CDR3 DNA is TGTGCCAGCAGCCTGACAGCCAACTCGGAGACCCAGTACTTC. Protein product: CASSLTANSETQYF.